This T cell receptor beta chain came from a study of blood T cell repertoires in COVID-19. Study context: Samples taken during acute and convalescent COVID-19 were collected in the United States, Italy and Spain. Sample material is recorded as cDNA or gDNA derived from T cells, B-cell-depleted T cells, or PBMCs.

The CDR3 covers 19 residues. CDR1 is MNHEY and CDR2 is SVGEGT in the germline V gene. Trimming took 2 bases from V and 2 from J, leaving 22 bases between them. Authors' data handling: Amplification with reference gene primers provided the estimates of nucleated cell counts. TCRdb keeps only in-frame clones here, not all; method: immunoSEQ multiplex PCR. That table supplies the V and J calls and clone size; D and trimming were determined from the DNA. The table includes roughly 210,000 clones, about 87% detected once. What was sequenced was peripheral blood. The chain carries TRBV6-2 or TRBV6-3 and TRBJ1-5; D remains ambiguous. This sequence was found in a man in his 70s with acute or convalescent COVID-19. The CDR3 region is CASSYRSGATRGGNQPQHF. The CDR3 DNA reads TGTGCCAGCAGTTACCGTTCTGGCGCAACCCGAGGAGGCAATCAGCCCCAGCATTTT.